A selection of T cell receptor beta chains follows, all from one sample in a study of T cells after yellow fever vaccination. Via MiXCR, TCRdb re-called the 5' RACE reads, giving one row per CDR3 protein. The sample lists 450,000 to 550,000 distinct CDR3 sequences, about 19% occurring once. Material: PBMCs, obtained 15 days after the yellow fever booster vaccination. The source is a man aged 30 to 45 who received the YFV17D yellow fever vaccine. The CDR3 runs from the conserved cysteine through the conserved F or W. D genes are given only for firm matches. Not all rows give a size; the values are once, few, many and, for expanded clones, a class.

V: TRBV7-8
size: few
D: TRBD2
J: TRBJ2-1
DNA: TGTGCCAGCAGCTTAGCGACGGGACTAGGAGCCCTCAATGAGCAGTTCTTC
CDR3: CASSLATGLGALNEQFF

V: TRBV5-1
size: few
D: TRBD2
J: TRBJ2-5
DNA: TGCGCCAGCAGCTTGGATGCTAGCGGGATACAAGAGACCCAGTACTTC
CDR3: CASSLDASGIQETQYF

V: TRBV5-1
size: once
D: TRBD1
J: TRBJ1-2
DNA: TGCGCCAGCAGGACAGGGGGCGCAAATGGCTACACCTTC
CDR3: CASRTGGANGYTF

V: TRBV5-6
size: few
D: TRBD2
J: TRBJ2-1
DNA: TGTGCCAGCAGCCTGGCGACTAGCTTGCGGATGGCAGGGCAGTTCTTC
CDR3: CASSLATSLRMAGQFF

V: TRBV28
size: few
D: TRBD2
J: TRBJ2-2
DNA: TGTGCCAGCAGAAGGACTAGCGGAACCGGGGAGCTGTTTTTT
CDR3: CASRRTSGTGELFF

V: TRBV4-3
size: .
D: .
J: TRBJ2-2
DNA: TGCGCCAGCAGCCAAGAAGGGGGCACCGGGGAGCTGTTTTTT
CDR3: CASSQEGGTGELFF

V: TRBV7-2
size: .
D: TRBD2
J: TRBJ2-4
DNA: TGTGCCAGCAGGGCTAGCGGGAGGTTAGCCAAAAACATTCAGTACTTC
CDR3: CASRASGRLAKNIQYF

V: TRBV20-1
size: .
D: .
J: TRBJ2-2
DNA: TGCAGTGCTACAACGGGGCGGGCCACCGGGGAGCTGTTTTTT
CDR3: CSATTGRATGELFF

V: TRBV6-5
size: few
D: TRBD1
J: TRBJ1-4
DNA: TGTGCCAGCAGTTACTCAAGAAAACAGGGGGCAAGCGAAAAACTGTTTTTT
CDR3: CASSYSRKQGASEKLFF

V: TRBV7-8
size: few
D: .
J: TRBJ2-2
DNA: TGTGCCAGCAGCTTAGTTGCACTTCGGTTCGCGAACACCGGGGAGCTGTTTTTT
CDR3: CASSLVALRFANTGELFF

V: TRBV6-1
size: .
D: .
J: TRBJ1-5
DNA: TGTGCCAGCAGAGCTGGGACATCGGGACTAGCGGGAGCCCCAGATACGCAGCATTTT
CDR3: CASRAGTSGLAGAPDTQHF

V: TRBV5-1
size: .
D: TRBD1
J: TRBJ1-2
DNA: TGCGCCAGCAGCACAGGACAGGGGGCTTCGGACTATGGCTACACCTTC
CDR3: CASSTGQGASDYGYTF